This T cell receptor beta chain was profiled in a study of blood T cell repertoires in COVID-19. Study at large: Collection of acute and convalescent COVID-19 samples took place in the United States, Italy and Spain. Sources were T cells, B-cell-depleted T cells, or PBMCs; the material itself was cDNA or gDNA.

In the original workflow: Using reference gene primer amplification, nucleated cell counts were estimated. Generated by immunoSEQ multiplex PCR, the TCRdb table keeps only in-frame clones and is missing some. V and J calls and clone size are copied from that table; D and trimming were computed from the DNA. The sample comprises around 32,000 clones, 86% of which are singletons, and approximately 5.7% rests with the top ten. The germline gives CDR1 LNHDA, CDR2 SQIVND (reference sequence). The CDR3 has 14 amino acids. Between the trimmed V and J ends, which lost 7 bases and 8 bases, there was a span of 17 bases.

This rearrangement joins TRBV19 to TRBJ1-4, with a possible D match to TRBD1 (6 bases). Material: peripheral blood. This receptor was identified in an elderly woman with active or convalescent COVID-19. This chain's CDR3 is CASTPGTRREKLFF. The DNA of the CDR3 is TGTGCCAGTACCCCGGGGACACGTCGGGAAAAACTGTTTTTT.